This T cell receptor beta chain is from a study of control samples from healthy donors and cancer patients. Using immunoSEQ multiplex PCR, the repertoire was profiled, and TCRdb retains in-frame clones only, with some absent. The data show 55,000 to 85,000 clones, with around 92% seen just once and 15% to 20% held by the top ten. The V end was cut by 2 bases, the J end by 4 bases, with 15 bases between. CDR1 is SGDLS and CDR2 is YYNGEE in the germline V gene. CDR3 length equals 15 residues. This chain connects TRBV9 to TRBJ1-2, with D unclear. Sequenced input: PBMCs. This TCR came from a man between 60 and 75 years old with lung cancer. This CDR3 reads CASSVGRDTFYGYTF. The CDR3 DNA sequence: TGTGCCAGCAGCGTCGGCCGGGATACATTCTATGGCTACACCTTC.